Listed below are T cell receptor beta chains from one sample, sequenced in a study of cytomegalovirus exposure and HLA in healthy donors. Measured with immunoSEQ multiplex PCR; TCRdb has only the in-frame clones, and not every one. The data show some 130,000 clones, approximately 81% seen once. Sequencing input: PBMCs. These receptors were taken from a male donor in good health and CMV-seronegative. CDR3s include the opening cysteine and the closing phenylalanine or tryptophan. The D gene is left open where the match is weak. Part of the rows lack a size; the others show once, few, many or a class for expanded clones.

D gene,clone size,V gene,J gene,CDR3 DNA,CDR3 protein
TRBD1,NA,TRBV27,TRBJ2-3,TGTGCCAGCAGTTTAGAGGGCAGGGGGCCAGATACGCAGTATTTT,CASSLEGRGPDTQYF
TRBD2,NA,TRBV19,TRBJ2-7,TGTGCCAGTAGCATCGGGAGGGCCGGGCCCTACGAGCAGTACTTC,CASSIGRAGPYEQYF
NA,NA,TRBV27,TRBJ2-7,TGTGCCAGCAGCCCAGCCTGGGCAGGCGAGCAGTACTTC,CASSPAWAGEQYF
TRBD1,NA,TRBV27,TRBJ2-3,TGTGCCAGCAGATCTACAGGGGGCACAGATACGCAGTATTTT,CASRSTGGTDTQYF
NA,NA,TRBV29-1,TRBJ1-5,TGCAGCGTTACCGGGGGTAGCAATCAGCCCCAGCATTTT,CSVTGGSNQPQHF
NA,NA,TRBV28,TRBJ1-3,TGTGCCAGCAGTCCCCCGCAGGCTGGAAACACCATATATTTT,CASSPPQAGNTIYF
TRBD1,NA,TRBV28,TRBJ1-2,TGTGCCAGCAGTTTCCCCCAGGGGGGCACTAACTATGGCTACACCTTC,CASSFPQGGTNYGYTF
NA,NA,TRBV7-2,TRBJ1-5,TGTGCCAGCAGCTTGGCCCAGGCTTGGAATCAGCCCCAGCATTTT,CASSLAQAWNQPQHF
NA,NA,TRBV4-3,TRBJ2-1,TGCGCCAGCAGCCAAGTGGACACCTCCTACAATGAGCAGTTCTTC,CASSQVDTSYNEQFF
NA,NA,TRBV21-1,TRBJ2-7,TGTGCCAGCAGCAAACTCTTAGCGGGAGAGGCATCCGAGCAGTACTTC,CASSKLLAGEASEQYF
NA,NA,TRBV6-5,TRBJ2-3,TGTGCCAGCAAAGATCTCCTAAGTACTGGTACGCAGTATTTT,CASKDLLSTGTQYF
NA,NA,TRBV5-4,TRBJ1-1,TGTGCCAGCAGCCCTTCGACAGGAGAAGCTTTCTTT,CASSPSTGEAFF
TRBD2,few,TRBV9,TRBJ2-2,TGTGCCAGCAGCCTCCGGACTAGCGGGGGATCGAACACCGGGGAGCTGTTTTTT,CASSLRTSGGSNTGELFF
NA,once,TRBV4-1,TRBJ2-2,TGCGCCAGCAGCCCCCTGCGGCTAGAGCACACCGGGGAGCTGTTTTTT,CASSPLRLEHTGELFF
NA,NA,TRBV28,TRBJ1-2,TGTGCCAGCAGTTTAGTATCGGCGTCAGGGTATGGCTACACCTTC,CASSLVSASGYGYTF
NA,NA,TRBV6-6,TRBJ1-3,TGTGCCAGCAGTAAAGTAGACAAGAGCTCTGGAAACACCATATATTTT,CASSKVDKSSGNTIYF
NA,NA,TRBV5-1,TRBJ1-1,TGCGCCAGCAGCCGCCTGACACAGAACACTGAAGCTTTCTTT,CASSRLTQNTEAFF
NA,NA,TRBV6-6,TRBJ2-1,TGTGCCAGCAGTCTACCTCAGGGATACAATGAGCAGTTCTTC,CASSLPQGYNEQFF
TRBD2,NA,TRBV7-9,TRBJ2-7,TGTGCCAGCAGTCTGGCTAGCGGGAGGGGAGAGCAGTACTTC,CASSLASGRGEQYF
NA,NA,TRBV5-1,TRBJ2-7,TGCGCCAGCAGCATGGGGGCTTACGAGCAGTACTTC,CASSMGAYEQYF
TRBD2,NA,TRBV14,TRBJ2-3,TGTGCCAGCAGCCAAGGAGTTGCGGGAGCCGTAGATACGCAGTATTTT,CASSQGVAGAVDTQYF
TRBD2,NA,TRBV11-2,TRBJ2-5,TGTGCCAGCAGCTCCTGGACTAGTGGGGAGACCCAGTACTTC,CASSSWTSGETQYF
TRBD1,few,TRBV30,TRBJ1-3,TGTGCCTGGAGCCGGGACAGTGGCTCTGGAAACACCATATATTTT,CAWSRDSGSGNTIYF
TRBD1,NA,TRBV6-1,TRBJ1-2,TGTGCCGGCACGACAGGGCTCTATGGCTACACCTTC,CAGTTGLYGYTF
TRBD1,NA,TRBV7-6,TRBJ1-4,TGTGCCAGCAGCTCGCGACAGGGCCCCCGTAATGAAAAACTGTTTTTT,CASSSRQGPRNEKLFF
NA,NA,TRBV30,TRBJ1-1,TGTGCCTGGAGTGTACTCAGGGGCTCTGAAGCTTTCTTT,CAWSVLRGSEAFF
NA,NA,TRBV10-3,TRBJ2-7,TGTGCCATCAGTGAGTCAAGGGGGACCTACGAGCAGTACTTC,CAISESRGTYEQYF
TRBD1,NA,TRBV6-5,TRBJ2-2,TGTGCCAGCAGTTACGACAGGGGCCAAACCGGGGAGCTGTTTTTT,CASSYDRGQTGELFF
TRBD1,once,TRBV5-6,TRBJ2-2,TGTGCCAGCAGCTCGTTGGGGAGGATTGGACAGGGGGACACCGGGGAGCTGTTTTTT,CASSSLGRIGQGDTGELFF
TRBD2,NA,TRBV28,TRBJ2-3,TGTGCCAGCAGTTTAGCGGGAGAAGAAGATACGCAGTATTTT,CASSLAGEEDTQYF
TRBD1,NA,TRBV2,TRBJ2-7,TGTGCCAGTGACCCGGGACAGGGATCCGACGAGCAGTACTTC,CASDPGQGSDEQYF
NA,NA,TRBV6-6,TRBJ2-1,TGTGCCAGCAGTAACGGACTAAATGAGCAGTTCTTC,CASSNGLNEQFF
NA,once,TRBV7-8,TRBJ2-3,TGTGCCAGCAGTCCTTGGACCAGGAGGAGGGATACGCAGTATTTT,CASSPWTRRRDTQYF
NA,once,TRBV6-5,TRBJ1-6,TGTGCCAGCAGGCCGGACAGAGCATATAATTCACCCCTCCACTTT,CASRPDRAYNSPLHF
NA,few,TRBV27,TRBJ2-5,TGTGCCAGCAGAGGGGGGGGTTTAGAGACCCAGTACTTC,CASRGGGLETQYF
TRBD2,NA,TRBV4-1,TRBJ2-7,TGCGCCAGCAGCCAAGTGGGGGGGGATTCCTACGAGCAGTACTTC,CASSQVGGDSYEQYF
NA,NA,TRBV15,TRBJ2-7,TGTGCCACCAGCAGAGGGACAGATTACTCCTACGAGCAGTACTTC,CATSRGTDYSYEQYF
TRBD1,few,TRBV9,TRBJ1-4,TGTGCCAGCAGCGAGATGGACAGGGCGGGAGAAAAACTGTTTTTT,CASSEMDRAGEKLFF
NA,NA,TRBV27,TRBJ2-3,TGTGCCAGCAGTCAGCTAGCGTGGGATACGCAGTATTTT,CASSQLAWDTQYF
NA,NA,TRBV2,TRBJ2-3,TGTGCCAGCAAGGCAGGGGGGAGCACAGATACGCAGTATTTT,CASKAGGSTDTQYF
NA,few,TRBV10-3,TRBJ1-1,TGTGCCATCAGTGAGCCCTACGCCGGAGGAGGGAGATCTGAAGCTTTCTTT,CAISEPYAGGGRSEAFF
NA,few,TRBV4-1,TRBJ1-1,TGCGCCAGCAGCCAAGCACATATGAACACTGAAGCTTTCTTT,CASSQAHMNTEAFF
TRBD1,NA,TRBV5-6,TRBJ2-7,TGTGCCAGCAGCTTAGTAGGGACAGCCTACGAGCAGTACTTC,CASSLVGTAYEQYF
NA,NA,TRBV10-3,TRBJ2-7,TGTGCCATCAGTGAGAAGGGGCAGGGCGAGGAGCAGTACTTC,CAISEKGQGEEQYF
NA,few,TRBV27,TRBJ2-1,TGTGCCAGCAGTCCCCCGGGATACTCCTACAATGAGCAGTTCTTC,CASSPPGYSYNEQFF
TRBD2,NA,TRBV19,TRBJ2-5,TGTGCCAGTAGTGACGTTCGGGCGGGAGCCCAGTACTTC,CASSDVRAGAQYF